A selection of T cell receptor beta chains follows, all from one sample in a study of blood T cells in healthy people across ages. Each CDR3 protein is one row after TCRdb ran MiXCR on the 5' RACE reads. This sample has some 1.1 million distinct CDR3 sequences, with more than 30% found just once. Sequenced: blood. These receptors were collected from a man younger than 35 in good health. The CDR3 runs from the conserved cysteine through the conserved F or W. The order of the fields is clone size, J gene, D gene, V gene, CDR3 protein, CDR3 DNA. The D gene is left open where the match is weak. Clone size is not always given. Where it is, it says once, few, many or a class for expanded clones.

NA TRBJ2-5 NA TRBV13 CASTQGRETQYF TGTGCCAGCACCCAGGGGCGAGAGACCCAGTACTTC
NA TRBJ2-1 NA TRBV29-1 CSLHRRGGNEQFF TGCAGCCTTCATCGGAGGGGAGGCAATGAGCAGTTCTTC
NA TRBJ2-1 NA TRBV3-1 CASSQEVIGTPYNEQFF TGTGCCAGCAGCCAAGAGGTTATAGGGACCCCTTACAATGAGCAGTTCTTC
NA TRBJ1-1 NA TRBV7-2 CASSLNVLNTEAFF TGTGCCAGCAGCTTAAATGTGCTGAACACTGAAGCTTTCTTT
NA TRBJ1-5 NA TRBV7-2 CASSLGTYSNQPQHF TGTGCCAGCAGCTTAGGGACGTATAGCAATCAGCCCCAGCATTTT
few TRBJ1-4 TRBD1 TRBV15 CATSRVWDRELNEKLFF TGTGCCACCAGCAGAGTTTGGGACAGGGAGCTAAATGAAAAACTGTTTTTT
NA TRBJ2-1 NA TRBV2 CASSERRIPSYNEQFF TGTGCCAGCAGTGAAAGGAGAATACCATCCTACAATGAGCAGTTCTTC
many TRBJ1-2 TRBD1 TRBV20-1 CSARDQAGQVGGYTF TGCAGTGCTAGAGATCAGGCGGGACAGGTTGGGGGCTACACCTTC
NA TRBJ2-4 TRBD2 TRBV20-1 CSARVPGEGMNIQYF TGCAGTGCTAGAGTGCCGGGGGAGGGGATGAACATTCAGTACTTC
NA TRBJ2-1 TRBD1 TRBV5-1 CASSSSPGQEYNEQFF TGCGCCAGCAGCTCATCACCGGGACAGGAGTACAATGAGCAGTTCTTC
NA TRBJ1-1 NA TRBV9 CASSGAGRVSEAFF TGTGCCAGCAGCGGCGCAGGCCGGGTCTCCGAAGCTTTCTTT
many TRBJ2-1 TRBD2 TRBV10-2 CASSVGTSVRGQFF TGCGCCAGCAGTGTTGGGACTAGCGTGAGGGGGCAGTTCTTC
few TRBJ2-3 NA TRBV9 CASSVRSGTLSTDTQYF TGTGCCAGCAGCGTCAGATCCGGGACACTAAGCACAGATACGCAGTATTTT
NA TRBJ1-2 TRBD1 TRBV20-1 CSAPTGTATNYGYTF TGCAGTGCTCCGACCGGGACAGCTACTAACTATGGCTACACCTTC
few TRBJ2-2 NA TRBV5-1 CASSLYRAVGELFF TGCGCCAGCAGCTTATACAGGGCTGTCGGGGAGCTGTTTTTT
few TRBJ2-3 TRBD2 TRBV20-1 CSAPSGGVHTDTQYF TGCAGTGCTCCCTCGGGAGGGGTCCACACAGATACGCAGTATTTT
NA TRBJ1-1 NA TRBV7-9 CASSLVTGSNTEAFF TGTGCCAGCAGCTTAGTTACAGGATCGAACACTGAAGCTTTCTTT
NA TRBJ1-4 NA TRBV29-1 CSVEMNNEKLFF TGCAGCGTTGAGATGAATAATGAAAAACTGTTTTTT
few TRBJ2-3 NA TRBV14 CASSQVPDTQYF TGTGCCAGCAGCCAAGTGCCGGATACGCAGTATTTT
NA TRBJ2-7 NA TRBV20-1 CSARSGTVSYNEQYF TGCAGTGCTAGATCCGGGACCGTCTCCTACAATGAGCAGTACTTC